The T cell receptor (beta chain) under discussion was sequenced for a study of cytomegalovirus exposure and HLA in healthy donors. Notes on the study in general: Under in vitro conditions, a few CMV-associated chains were confirmed as specific for CMV antigens.

The primer mix had 60 Vbeta and 13 Jbeta primers. The protocol was immunoSEQ multiplex PCR, while the TCRdb copy is restricted to in-frame clones and leaves out a portion. Counted here are more than 110,000 clones, 65% to 90% occurring once; the ten biggest clones make up less than 1.5%. The length of the CDR3 is 15 residues. The J segment lost 10 bases and the V segment lost 5 bases, leaving 11 bases of the junction unmatched. Germline-derived CDR1 and CDR2 are MDHEN and SYDVKM. Concerning this clone itself: Its antigen is undetermined.

Sequenced material: PBMCs. The V call is TRBV28, the J call TRBJ1-4; TRBD1 aligns across 9 bases. The receptor's source is a female donor in good health and CMV-seronegative. This CDR3 is CASSASGTGYGKLFF. The CDR3 region has the DNA TGTGCCAGCAGTGCCTCAGGGACAGGGTACGGAAAACTGTTTTTT.